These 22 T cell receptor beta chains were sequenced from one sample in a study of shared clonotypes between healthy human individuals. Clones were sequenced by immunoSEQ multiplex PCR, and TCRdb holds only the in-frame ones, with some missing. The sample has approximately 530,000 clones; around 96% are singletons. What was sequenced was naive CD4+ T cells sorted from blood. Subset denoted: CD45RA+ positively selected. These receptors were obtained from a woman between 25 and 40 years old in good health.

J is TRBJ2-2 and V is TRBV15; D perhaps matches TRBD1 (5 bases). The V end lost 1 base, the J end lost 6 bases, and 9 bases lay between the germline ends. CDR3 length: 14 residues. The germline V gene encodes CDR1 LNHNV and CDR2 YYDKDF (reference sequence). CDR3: CATSRVGDPGELFF. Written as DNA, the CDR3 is TGTGCCACCAGCAGAGTAGGGGATCCCGGGGAGCTGTTTTTT. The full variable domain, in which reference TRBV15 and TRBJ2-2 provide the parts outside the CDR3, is DAMVIQNPRYQVTQFGKPVTLSCSQTLNHNVMYWYQQKSSQAPKLLFHYYDKDFNNEADTPDNFQSRRPNTSFCFLDIRSPGLGDTAMYLCATSRVGDPGELFFGEGSRLTVL.

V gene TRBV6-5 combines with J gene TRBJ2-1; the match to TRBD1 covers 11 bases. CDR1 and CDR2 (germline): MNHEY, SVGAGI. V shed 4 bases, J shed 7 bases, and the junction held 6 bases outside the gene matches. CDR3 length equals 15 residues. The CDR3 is CASSWTGGARNEQFF. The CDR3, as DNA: TGTGCCAGCAGTTGGACAGGGGGCGCGCGGAATGAGCAGTTCTTC.

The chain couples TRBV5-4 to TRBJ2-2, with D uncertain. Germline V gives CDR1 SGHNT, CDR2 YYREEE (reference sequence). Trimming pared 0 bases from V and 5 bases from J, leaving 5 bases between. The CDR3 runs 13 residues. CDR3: CASSLVATGELFF. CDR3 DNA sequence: TGTGCCAGCAGCTTGGTGGCTACCGGGGAGCTGTTTTTT.

The CDR3 nucleotides read TGTGCCAGCAGCCTGGACAGGGGGCTTACCGGGGAGCTGTTTTTT. It is translated as CASSLDRGLTGELFF. V is TRBV5-4 and J is TRBJ2-2; 11 nucleotides line up with TRBD1. Trimming cost V 4 bases and J 5 bases; bases outside gene matches: 4. This CDR3 region has 15 residues. The germline gives CDR1 SGHNT, CDR2 YYREEE (reference sequence).

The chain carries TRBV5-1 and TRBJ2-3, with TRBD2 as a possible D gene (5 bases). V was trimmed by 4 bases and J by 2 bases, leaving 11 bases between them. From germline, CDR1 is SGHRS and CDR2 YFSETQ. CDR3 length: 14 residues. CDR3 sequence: CASSPGISTDTQYF. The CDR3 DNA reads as TGCGCCAGCAGCCCCGGGATTTCCACAGATACGCAGTATTTT.

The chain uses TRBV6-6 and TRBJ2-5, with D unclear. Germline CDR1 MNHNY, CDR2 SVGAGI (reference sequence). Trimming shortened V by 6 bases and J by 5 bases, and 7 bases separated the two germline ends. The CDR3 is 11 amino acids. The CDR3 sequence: CASSNMETQYF. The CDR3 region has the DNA TGTGCCAGCAGCAACATGGAGACCCAGTACTTC.

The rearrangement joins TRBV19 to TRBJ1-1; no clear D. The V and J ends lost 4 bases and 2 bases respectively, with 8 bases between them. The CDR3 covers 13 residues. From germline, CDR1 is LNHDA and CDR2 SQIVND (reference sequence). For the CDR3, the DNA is TGTGCCAGTAGTACCACGGTAAACACTGAAGCTTTCTTT. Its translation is CASSTTVNTEAFF.

Written as DNA, the CDR3 is TGTGCCAGCAGCTTGGTAGGGACAGCCGACTCTGGAAACACCATATATTTT. Its translation is CASSLVGTADSGNTIYF. The rearrangement links TRBV5-6 to TRBJ1-3; TRBD1 agrees at 7 bases. Germline CDR1 is SGHDT and CDR2 is YYEEEE. J gave up 0 bases and V 0 bases, and 6 bases lay outside the gene matches. There are 17 residues in the CDR3.

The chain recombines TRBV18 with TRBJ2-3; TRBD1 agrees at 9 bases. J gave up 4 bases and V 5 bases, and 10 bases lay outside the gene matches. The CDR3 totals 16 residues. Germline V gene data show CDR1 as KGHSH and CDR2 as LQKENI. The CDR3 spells CASSSQGQGFPDTQYF. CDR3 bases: TGTGCCAGCTCAAGCCAGGGACAGGGTTTTCCAGATACGCAGTATTTT.

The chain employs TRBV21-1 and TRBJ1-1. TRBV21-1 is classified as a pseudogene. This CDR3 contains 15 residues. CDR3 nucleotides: TGTGCCAGCAGCAAAGTGCACCGGACGGGCACTGAAGCTTTCTTT. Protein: CASSKVHRTGTEAFF.

This CDR3 reads CASSQTGTSGANVLTF. CDR3 coding DNA: TGTGCCAGCTCACAAACAGGTACCTCTGGGGCCAACGTCCTGACTTTC. The chain employs TRBV18 and TRBJ2-6; weak D call: TRBD1 (5 bases). CDR1 and CDR2 (germline): KGHSH, LQKENI. The CDR3 runs 16 residues. Deletions cut 4 bases from V and 0 bases from J, with 10 bases between.

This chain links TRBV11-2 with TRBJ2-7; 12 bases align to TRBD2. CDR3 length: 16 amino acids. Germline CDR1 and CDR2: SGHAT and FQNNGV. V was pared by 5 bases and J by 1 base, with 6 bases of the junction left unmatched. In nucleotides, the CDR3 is TGTGCCAGCAGCACTCGGACTAGCGGGGTGTCCTACGAGCAGTACTTC. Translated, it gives CASSTRTSGVSYEQYF.

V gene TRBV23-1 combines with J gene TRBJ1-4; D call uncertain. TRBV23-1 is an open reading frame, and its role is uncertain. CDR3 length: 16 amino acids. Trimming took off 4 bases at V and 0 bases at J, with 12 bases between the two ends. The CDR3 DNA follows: TGCGCCAGCAGTCTTTGGGAGGCTGCAACTAATGAAAAACTGTTTTTT. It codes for CASSLWEAATNEKLFF.

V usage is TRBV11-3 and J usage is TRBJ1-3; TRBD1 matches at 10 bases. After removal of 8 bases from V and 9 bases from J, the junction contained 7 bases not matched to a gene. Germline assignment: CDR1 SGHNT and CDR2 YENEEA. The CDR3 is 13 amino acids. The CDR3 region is CASRDRGLTTIYF. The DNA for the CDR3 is TGTGCCAGCCGGGACAGGGGATTAACCACCATATATTTT.

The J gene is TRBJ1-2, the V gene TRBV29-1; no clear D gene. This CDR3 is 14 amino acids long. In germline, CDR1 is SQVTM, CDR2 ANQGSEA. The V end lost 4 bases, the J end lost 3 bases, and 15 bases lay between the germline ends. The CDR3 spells CSVALIGQDYGYTF. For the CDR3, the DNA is TGCAGCGTTGCTTTGATAGGCCAGGACTATGGCTACACCTTC.

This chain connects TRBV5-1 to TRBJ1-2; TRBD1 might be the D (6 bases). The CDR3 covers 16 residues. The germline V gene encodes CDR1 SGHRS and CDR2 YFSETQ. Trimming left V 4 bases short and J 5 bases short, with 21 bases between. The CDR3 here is CASSRGGPTGSYGYTF. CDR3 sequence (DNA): TGCGCCAGCAGCCGTGGCGGACCGACAGGCTCATATGGCTACACCTTC.

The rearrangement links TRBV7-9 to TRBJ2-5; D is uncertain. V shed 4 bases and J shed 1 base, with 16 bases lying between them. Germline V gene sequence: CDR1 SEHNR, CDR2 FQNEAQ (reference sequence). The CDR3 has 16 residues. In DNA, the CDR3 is TGTGCCAGCAGCTCAACACCAAAACTACGCCAAGAGACCCAGTACTTC. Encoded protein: CASSSTPKLRQETQYF.

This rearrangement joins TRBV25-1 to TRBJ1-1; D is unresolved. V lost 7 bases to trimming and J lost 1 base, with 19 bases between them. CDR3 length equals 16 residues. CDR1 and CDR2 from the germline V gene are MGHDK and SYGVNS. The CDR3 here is CASTPTKAATNTEAFF. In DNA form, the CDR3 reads TGTGCCAGCACCCCCACGAAGGCGGCGACGAACACTGAAGCTTTCTTT.

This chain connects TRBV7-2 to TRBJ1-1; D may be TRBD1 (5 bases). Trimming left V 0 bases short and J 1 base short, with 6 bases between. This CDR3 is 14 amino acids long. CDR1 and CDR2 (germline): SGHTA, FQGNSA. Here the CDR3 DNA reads TGTGCCAGCAGCTTAGCGACAGCGAACACTGAAGCTTTCTTT. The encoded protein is CASSLATANTEAFF.

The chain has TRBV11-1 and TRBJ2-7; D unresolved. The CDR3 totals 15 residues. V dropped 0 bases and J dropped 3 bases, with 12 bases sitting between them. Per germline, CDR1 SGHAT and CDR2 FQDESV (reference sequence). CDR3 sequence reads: CASSLALPQYYEQYF. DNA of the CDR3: TGTGCCAGCAGCTTAGCTCTCCCACAATACTACGAGCAGTACTTC.

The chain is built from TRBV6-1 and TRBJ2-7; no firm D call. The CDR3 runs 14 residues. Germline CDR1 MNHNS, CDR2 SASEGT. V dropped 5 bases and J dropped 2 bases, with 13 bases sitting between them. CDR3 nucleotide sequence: TGTGCCAGCAGTTTTCCAGATAGGGCCTACGAGCAGTACTTC. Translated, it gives CASSFPDRAYEQYF.

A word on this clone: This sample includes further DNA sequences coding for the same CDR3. This CDR3 is CASSVGLAGGETQYF. The CDR3 nucleotides are TGTGCCAGCAGCGTAGGGCTAGCGGGAGGTGAGACCCAGTACTTC. The V and J genes are TRBV9 and TRBJ2-5; the match to TRBD2 covers 11 bases. The CDR3 has 15 amino acids. With 0 bases clipped from V and 5 bases from J, the junction kept 3 bases outside the gene matches. Germline V gene sequence: CDR1 SGDLS, CDR2 YYNGEE.